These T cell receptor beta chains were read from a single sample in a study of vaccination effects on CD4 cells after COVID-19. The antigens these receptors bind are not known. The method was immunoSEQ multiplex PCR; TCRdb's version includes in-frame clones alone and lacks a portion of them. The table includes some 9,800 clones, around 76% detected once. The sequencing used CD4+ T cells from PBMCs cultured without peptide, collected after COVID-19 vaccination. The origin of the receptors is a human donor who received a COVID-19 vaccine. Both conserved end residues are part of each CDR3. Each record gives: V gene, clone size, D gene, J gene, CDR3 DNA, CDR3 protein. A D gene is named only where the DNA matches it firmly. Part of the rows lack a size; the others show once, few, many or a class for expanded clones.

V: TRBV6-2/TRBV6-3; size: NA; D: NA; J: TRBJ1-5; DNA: TGTGCCAGCAGTCATGACAGGACCAATCAGCCCCAGCATTTT; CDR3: CASSHDRTNQPQHF
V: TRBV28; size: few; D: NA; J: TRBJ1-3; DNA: TGTGCCAGCAGTCCCTCGGGGGGAACAAACACCATATATTTT; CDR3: CASSPSGGTNTIYF
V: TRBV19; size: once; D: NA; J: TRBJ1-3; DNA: TGTGCCAGTAGTTTCCCGGGGGCTGGAAACACCATATATTTT; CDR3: CASSFPGAGNTIYF
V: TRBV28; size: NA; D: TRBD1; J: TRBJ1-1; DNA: TGTGCCAGCAGCTCCGGACAGGGGCCCACTGAAGCTTTCTTT; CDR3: CASSSGQGPTEAFF
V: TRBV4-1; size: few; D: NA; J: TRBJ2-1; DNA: TGCGCCAGCAGCCCAGGGGAACAGAGCTCCTACAATGAGCAGTTCTTC; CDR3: CASSPGEQSSYNEQFF
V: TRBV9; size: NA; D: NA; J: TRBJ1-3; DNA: TGTGCCAGCAGCGCAGGGGACTCTGGAAACACCATATATTTT; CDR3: CASSAGDSGNTIYF
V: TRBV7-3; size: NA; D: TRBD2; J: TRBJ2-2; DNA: TGTGCCAGCAGCTTACGGGGGGACAACACCGGGGAGCTGTTTTTT; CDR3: CASSLRGDNTGELFF
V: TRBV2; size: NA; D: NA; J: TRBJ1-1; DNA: TGTGCCAGCAGTGAAAGTCCCCTTGTGAACACTGAAGCTTTCTTT; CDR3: CASSESPLVNTEAFF
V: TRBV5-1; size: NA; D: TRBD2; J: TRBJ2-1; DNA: TGCGCCAGCAGCTTGGTTAGTCTAGCGGGAGTTAATGAGCAGTTCTTC; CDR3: CASSLVSLAGVNEQFF
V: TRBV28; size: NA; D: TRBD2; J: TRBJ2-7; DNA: TGTGCCAGCAGTTCCCAGTCCGGGACTAGCTACCACGAGCAGTACTTC; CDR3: CASSSQSGTSYHEQYF